Below are 19 T cell receptor beta chains sequenced from a single sample in a study of shared clonotypes between healthy human individuals. Terminally differentiated effector memory CD45RA+ cells were left out of the naive CD8 fraction, which was CD45RO-negative and positively selected for CCR7. Assay: immunoSEQ multiplex PCR; the TCRdb copy retains only in-frame clones and omits some. The sample includes more than 2 million clones, 85% to 95% seen only once; the top ten take roughly 1%. The sample consisted of naive CD8+ T cells sorted from blood. The receptors shown here come from a man between 18 and 29 years old in good health.

This clone was recorded only once. This chain joins TRBV9 and TRBJ2-7, with 13 bases lining up with TRBD2. The length of the CDR3 is 16 residues. Germline V gene data show CDR1 as SGDLS and CDR2 as YYNGEE. The V gene end was trimmed by 4 bases and the J gene end by 6 bases; junction bases not matched to a gene: 10. Here the CDR3 DNA reads TGTGCCAGCAGCCCCAGGACTAGCGGGAGTTGGGTCGAGCAGTACTTC. It is translated as CASSPRTSGSWVEQYF.

The genes are TRBV4-1 and TRBJ1-5; a possible D gene is TRBD1 (5 bases). This CDR3 contains 14 residues. The germline V gene has CDR1 MGHRA and CDR2 YSYEKL. V was trimmed by 4 bases and J by 6 bases, leaving 13 bases between them. CDR3 sequence: CASSLPGGSQPQHF. CDR3 DNA: TGCGCCAGCAGCCTCCCGGGGGGGTCTCAGCCCCAGCATTTT.

Turning to this clone: Within the sample, other DNA sequences also encode this same CDR3. The chain couples TRBV27 to TRBJ2-5; D gene uncertain. Trimming removed 2 bases at V and 3 bases at J, with 7 bases between. CDR3 length: 13 amino acids. The germline CDR1 and CDR2 sequences are MNHEY and SMNVEV (reference sequence). Here the CDR3 DNA reads TGTGCCAGCAGTTTACTTGGTGAAGAGACCCAGTACTTC. Its translation: CASSLLGEETQYF.

J is TRBJ2-7 and V is TRBV11-2; tentative D call: TRBD1 (6 bases). The CDR3 totals 15 residues. Trimming pared 1 base from V and 1 base from J, leaving 11 bases between. CDR1 is SGHAT and CDR2 is FQNNGV in the germline V gene. The CDR3 loop reads CASSLGHTGSYEQYF. The DNA for the CDR3 is TGTGCCAGCAGCTTAGGGCATACAGGGTCCTACGAGCAGTACTTC.

The rearrangement joins TRBV4-1 to TRBJ1-4; 8 bases align to TRBD1. CDR1 and CDR2 from the germline V gene are MGHRA and YSYEKL. This CDR3 has 17 amino acids. With 3 bases clipped from V and 6 bases from J, the junction kept 12 bases outside the gene matches. The DNA for the CDR3 is TGCGCCAGCAGCCACAACCGGGACAGGTCACTCGATGAAAAACTGTTTTTT. It yields the protein CASSHNRDRSLDEKLFF.

J is TRBJ2-7 and V is TRBV11-2; D is perhaps TRBD1 (6 bases). The CDR3 runs to 15 residues. The ends were cut back, 1 base at V and 3 bases at J, with 13 bases in the middle. Germline V gives CDR1 SGHAT, CDR2 FQNNGV. CDR3 DNA: TGTGCCAGCAGCTTAGGACAGGTGGTACGCTACGAGCAGTACTTC. Its translation is CASSLGQVVRYEQYF.

The chain links TRBV27 to TRBJ2-2; the match to TRBD1 covers 8 bases. There are 20 residues in the CDR3. CDR1 is MNHEY and CDR2 is SMNVEV in the germline V gene (reference sequence). V was pared by 8 bases and J by 5 bases, with 25 bases of the junction left unmatched. CDR3 coding DNA: TGTGCCAGCCGAGGTAGTAGGACAGGGTCGTATAGAGACAGGACCGGGGAGCTGTTTTTT. Translated: CASRGSRTGSYRDRTGELFF.

The gene calls are TRBV2 and TRBJ2-1; 7 nucleotides match TRBD2. This CDR3 spans 15 amino acids. CDR1 and CDR2 (germline): SNHLY, FYNNEI. V lost 2 bases to trimming and J lost 2 bases; unmatched junction nucleotides: 3. The CDR3 DNA sequence: TGTGCCAGCAGTGAAAGCCTAGCGGCCTACAATGAGCAGTTCTTC. This translates into CASSESLAAYNEQFF.

V is TRBV9 and J is TRBJ1-1; TRBD1 matches 7 bases. V was pared by 3 bases and J by 4 bases, with 3 bases of the junction left unmatched. The length of the CDR3 is 13 residues. Germline V gene lookup returns CDR1 SGDLS and CDR2 YYNGEE. The CDR3 coding sequence is TGTGCCAGCAGCGGCTCAGGGGGCACTGAAGCTTTCTTT. It encodes CASSGSGGTEAFF.

Comments on this clone: This same CDR3 is encoded by further DNA sequences in the sample. The chain couples TRBV5-1 to TRBJ2-7, with a weak D call TRBD1 (5 bases). The CDR3 loop spans 14 amino acids. The germline V gene has CDR1 SGHRS and CDR2 YFSETQ. V lost 0 bases to trimming and J lost 0 bases, with 7 bases between them. The CDR3 sequence: CASSLDRSSYEQYF. CDR3 DNA: TGCGCCAGCAGCTTGGACAGGTCCTCCTACGAGCAGTACTTC.

The V call is TRBV5-4, the J call TRBJ2-1; 11 bases align to TRBD2. After removal of 4 bases from V and 8 bases from J, the junction contained 8 bases not matched to a gene. The CDR3 spans 15 residues. Germline lookup yields CDR1 SGHNT and CDR2 YYREEE (reference sequence). The CDR3 sequence is CASSQDLAGGDEQFF. DNA of the CDR3: TGTGCCAGCAGCCAAGACCTAGCGGGAGGCGATGAGCAGTTCTTC.

This sequence joins TRBV29-1 and TRBJ1-3; D remains unclear. The germline gives CDR1 SQVTM, CDR2 ANQGSEA. V lost 4 bases and J 9 bases, leaving 13 bases between the germline ends. CDR3 length: 12 amino acids. The CDR3 region is CSVGSAGGTIYF. In nucleotides, the CDR3 is TGCAGCGTTGGCTCCGCCGGTGGCACCATATATTTT.

The chain couples TRBV5-6 to TRBJ1-2; possible D gene TRBD1, 6 bases. The V and J ends lost 0 bases and 3 bases respectively, with 15 bases between them. Germline V lookup: CDR1 SGHDT, CDR2 YYEEEE. The CDR3 is 16 amino acids. The CDR3 reads CASSLAGLQGYYGYTF. Written as DNA, the CDR3 is TGTGCCAGCAGCTTGGCCGGCCTTCAGGGGTACTATGGCTACACCTTC.

This clone appeared a single time. This chain uses TRBV2 with TRBJ2-1; TRBD1 might be the D (6 bases). V lost 10 bases, J lost 6 bases, and 10 bases lay in between. This CDR3 has 11 amino acids. Germline V gene sequence: CDR1 SNHLY, CDR2 FYNNEI. The CDR3 is CAITQGNEQFF. The CDR3 DNA reads as TGTGCCATCACACAGGGCAATGAGCAGTTCTTC. Based on the CDR3 plus reference TRBV2 and TRBJ2-1, the full variable domain is EPEVTQTPSHQVTQMGQEVILRCVPISNHLYFYWYRQILGQKVEFLVSFYNNEISEKSEIFDDQFSVERPDGSNFTLKIRSTKLEDSAMYFCAITQGNEQFFGPGTRLTVL.

This clone was seen only once. The V gene is TRBV6-5, the J gene TRBJ2-7; TRBD1 matches 8 bases. The ends lost 6 bases at V and 6 bases at J; junction bases unmatched: 4. This CDR3 region has 12 residues. Germline CDR1 is MNHEY and CDR2 is SVGAGI. CDR3 sequence: CASRTGAGEQYF. CDR3 nucleotide sequence: TGTGCCAGCAGGACAGGGGCGGGCGAGCAGTACTTC.

This rearrangement joins TRBV7-9 to TRBJ2-2, with D tentatively TRBD2 (6 bases). Germline-derived CDR1 and CDR2 are SEHNR and FQNEAQ (reference sequence). The CDR3 contains 16 residues. The V end lost 5 bases, the J end lost 5 bases, and 18 bases lay between the germline ends. The CDR3 sequence: CASSPLPGDLTGELFF. Here the CDR3 DNA reads TGTGCCAGCAGCCCACTCCCGGGAGACCTTACCGGGGAGCTGTTTTTT.

V usage is TRBV5-1 and J usage is TRBJ2-1; TRBD2 aligns across 11 bases. Trimming cost V 4 bases and J 9 bases; bases outside gene matches: 9. This CDR3 is built from 15 residues. Germline loops: CDR1 SGHRS, CDR2 YFSETQ. CDR3 sequence: CASSIATSGEGEQFF. As DNA, the CDR3 is TGCGCCAGCAGCATCGCGACTAGCGGGGAGGGTGAGCAGTTCTTC.

The V and J genes are TRBV11-2 and TRBJ2-7; a possible D gene is TRBD2 (7 bases). Trimming stripped 4 bases from V and 7 bases from J, with 14 bases between. CDR1 SGHAT and CDR2 FQNNGV come from the germline V gene. This CDR3 spans 13 amino acids. As DNA, the CDR3 is TGTGCCAGCAGCTCGGGGGGCGCGGTGGAGCAGTACTTC. This gives the protein CASSSGGAVEQYF.

The chain employs TRBV7-2 and TRBJ2-1, with D perhaps TRBD1 (5 bases). From germline, CDR1 is SGHTA and CDR2 FQGNSA. Trimming cost V 3 bases and J 8 bases, with 11 bases left between them. The CDR3 is 13 amino acids. Here the CDR3 DNA reads TGTGCCAGCAGCTTTAGGAAGGGGTATGAGCAGTTCTTC. Its protein product is CASSFRKGYEQFF.